This T cell receptor beta chain was recorded in a study of cytomegalovirus exposure and HLA in healthy donors. This PCR relied on a set of 60 Vbeta primers and 13 Jbeta primers. In the authors' methods: About 11 million of 80 million to 85 million unique TCR beta chains were shared, per a later count. The data were produced by immunoSEQ multiplex PCR, yet TCRdb's version contains in-frame clones alone and is incomplete. The V and J calls and clone size come from that table; D and trimming were worked out from the DNA. The table shows roughly 130,000 clones, with roughly four fifths occurring only once. Findings of the study overall: Confirmation in vitro established that a few CMV-associated chains were specific for CMV antigens. Reportedly, cytomegalovirus status was diagnosed with high sensitivity and specificity. The analysis excluded some indistinguishable V segments, including TRBV6-2 and TRBV6-3.

This clone was counted a few times. Its antigen is not known. The CDR3 consists of 16 residues. Germline loops: CDR1 MDHEN, CDR2 SYDVKM. V lost 6 bases and J lost 2; bases outside the gene matches: 13. The gene calls are TRBV28 and TRBJ2-7; 7 bases map to TRBD2. The clonotype originates from a woman aged 45 to 65 in good health and CMV-seronegative. Material for sequencing was PBMCs. CDR3 residues: CASSYGGVAATYEQYF. The CDR3 nucleotides read TGTGCCAGCAGCTATGGGGGGGTAGCGGCCACCTACGAGCAGTACTTC.